This T cell receptor (beta chain) is from a study of blood T cell repertoires in COVID-19. Turning to the study itself: COVID-19 samples, acute and convalescent, were from the United States, Italy and Spain.

Measured with immunoSEQ multiplex PCR; TCRdb has only the in-frame clones, and not every one. Here the sample spans about 46,000 clones, roughly 85% being singletons. This CDR3 has 13 residues. Germline-derived CDR1 and CDR2 are MNHNY and SVGAGI (reference sequence). V was shortened by 10 bases and J by 8 bases, with 20 bases between the two germline ends. This clone was seen a few times. The sequenced sample was peripheral blood. The sequence was obtained from a human donor in a cohort sampled during active COVID-19. The donor label of this sample is uncertain. This chain joins TRBV6-6 and TRBJ1-2; perhaps TRBD1 as D (5 bases). The CDR3 DNA follows: TGTGCCACTTTAGGGGAGGGGAGAAGCGGCTACACCTTC. Its protein product is CATLGEGRSGYTF.